The 14 T cell receptor beta chains below were found in one sample sequenced in a study of blood T cell repertoires in COVID-19. TCRdb's table, derived via immunoSEQ multiplex PCR, lists solely in-frame clones and lacks some. The repertoire holds some 400,000 clones, with around 89% as singletons. The sequenced material came from PBMCs or T cells enriched from blood (not recorded which). These receptors all stem from a man aged 25-40 years who had recovered from COVID-19.

The gene calls are TRBV5-6 and TRBJ1-5; unclear D gene. Germline V gene data show CDR1 as SGHDT and CDR2 as YYEEEE. This CDR3 is 14 amino acids long. V was trimmed by 5 bases and J by 0 bases, leaving 9 bases between them. CDR3 nucleotide sequence: TGTGCCAGCAGTTGGAGGGATAGCAATCAGCCCCAGCATTTT. Protein: CASSWRDSNQPQHF.

The rearrangement joins TRBV2 to TRBJ2-7, with D perhaps matching TRBD1 (6 bases). V shed 6 bases and J shed 3 bases, with 12 bases lying between them. The CDR3 totals 13 residues. CDR1 and CDR2 from the germline V gene are SNHLY and FYNNEI. The CDR3 nucleotides read TGTGCCAGCAGCCGACAGGAGTTCTACGAGCAGTACTTC. It translates to CASSRQEFYEQYF.

This chain links TRBV2 with TRBJ1-1; tentative D call: TRBD1 (6 bases). Germline CDR1 reads SNHLY; CDR2 reads FYNNEI. There are 11 residues in the CDR3. V dropped 11 bases and J dropped 0 bases, with 7 bases sitting between them. The CDR3 region has the DNA TGTGCCGGGACACTGAACACTGAAGCTTTCTTT. Residues: CAGTLNTEAFF.

The CDR3: CASSNFDRRAFF. CDR3 DNA sequence: TGTGCCAGCAGTAATTTCGACAGAAGGGCTTTCTTT. The chain joins TRBV6-5 to TRBJ1-1, with a tentative D call TRBD1 (5 bases). Germline values: CDR1 MNHEY, CDR2 SVGAGI. V was pared by 5 bases and J by 11 bases, with 15 bases between. This CDR3 has 12 amino acids.

The rearrangement links TRBV7-7 to TRBJ2-1; tentatively, D is TRBD2 (5 bases). The CDR3 has 16 amino acids. Trimming pared 5 bases from V and 0 bases from J, leaving 14 bases between. The germline V gene has CDR1 SSHAT and CDR2 FNYEAQ (reference sequence). The CDR3 DNA is TGTGCCAGCAGCCCGATTAGCGACCCCTCCTACAATGAGCAGTTCTTC. Protein sequence: CASSPISDPSYNEQFF.

The gene calls are TRBV3-1 (or the pseudogene TRBV3-2) and TRBJ1-1; the match to TRBD1 covers 8 bases. V lost 5 bases and J lost 5; bases outside the gene matches: 4. This CDR3 is built from 13 residues. The germline gives CDR1 LGHDT, CDR2 YNNKEL (reference sequence). Here the CDR3 reads CASSAGGLTEAFF. CDR3 DNA: TGTGCCAGCAGCGCAGGGGGCTTGACTGAAGCTTTCTTT.

This clone was found a few times. The rearrangement joins TRBV28 to TRBJ2-1; D possibly corresponds to TRBD2 (5 bases). CDR3 size: 15 residues. V was clipped by 6 bases and J by 2 bases, with 14 bases between them. CDR1 and CDR2 from the germline V gene are MDHEN and SYDVKM. CDR3 amino acids: CASRGSGPTYNEQFF. CDR3 DNA: TGTGCCAGCAGGGGGAGCGGACCTACCTACAATGAGCAGTTCTTC.

The chain couples TRBV7-9 to TRBJ1-3; D is possibly TRBD1 (6 bases). This CDR3 contains 16 residues. The V end lost 3 bases, the J end lost 0 bases, and 12 bases lay between the germline ends. In germline, CDR1 is SEHNR, CDR2 FQNEAQ (reference sequence). The CDR3 region has the DNA TGTGCCAGCAGCTTTGGGCAGGGGAGCTCTGGAAACACCATATATTTT. Protein sequence: CASSFGQGSSGNTIYF.

Written as DNA, the CDR3 is TGCAGCGTTGCGGATGGGTTCCTGGGGGGTCAGCCCCAGCATTTT. It translates to CSVADGFLGGQPQHF. The V call is TRBV29-1, the J call TRBJ1-5; D perhaps matches TRBD1 (5 bases). The length of the CDR3 is 15 residues. The germline CDR1 and CDR2 sequences are SQVTM and ANQGSEA. Trimming pared 4 bases from V and 6 bases from J, leaving 19 bases between.

The rearrangement joins TRBV7-7 to TRBJ2-2; 7 bases line up with TRBD1. The V gene's germline CDR1 is SSHAT and CDR2 FNYEAQ (reference sequence). Trimming took 1 base from V and 6 from J; bases not matched to a gene: 5. This CDR3 region has 15 residues. The CDR3 loop reads CASSLVQGIPGELFF. The CDR3 DNA reads as TGTGCCAGCAGCTTAGTACAGGGGATTCCCGGGGAGCTGTTTTTT. The full variable domain, its missing parts supplied by reference TRBV7-7 and TRBJ2-2, is GAGVSQSPRYKVTKRGQDVTLRCDPISSHATLYWYQQALGQGPEFLTYFNYEAQPDKSGLPSDRFSAERPEGSISTLTIQRTEQRDSAMYRCASSLVQGIPGELFFGEGSRLTVL.

The table lists this clone with a count of one. V gene TRBV30 combines with J gene TRBJ1-2, with D perhaps matching TRBD1 (5 bases). Germline assignment: CDR1 GTSNPN and CDR2 SVGIG (reference sequence). Trimming took 5 bases from V and 6 from J, leaving 16 bases between them. The CDR3 contains 13 residues. CDR3: CAWDENLGDGYTF. CDR3 coding DNA: TGTGCCTGGGATGAAAATCTAGGGGATGGCTACACCTTC.

The CDR3 sequence is CASSQPGNQPQHF. The CDR3 nucleotides are TGCGCCAGCAGCCAACCAGGAAATCAGCCCCAGCATTTT. The V and J genes are TRBV4-1 and TRBJ1-5; D is uncertain. V dropped 2 bases and J dropped 4 bases, with 6 bases sitting between them. This CDR3 region has 13 residues. Germline CDR1 and CDR2: MGHRA and YSYEKL.

The chain employs TRBV9 and TRBJ2-5, with 9 bases aligning to TRBD1. Germline CDR1 SGDLS, CDR2 YYNGEE. This CDR3 has 15 residues. Trimming cost V 4 bases and J 2 bases; bases outside gene matches: 6. CDR3 in DNA: TGTGCCAGCAGCACCCGGGACAGGGAGCAAGAGACCCAGTACTTC. It yields the protein CASSTRDREQETQYF.

The chain couples TRBV28 to TRBJ1-2, with a tentative D call TRBD1 (6 bases). The length of the CDR3 is 13 residues. CDR1 is MDHEN and CDR2 is SYDVKM in the germline V gene. The germline V and J ends were trimmed by 6 bases and 7 bases, with 15 bases remaining between them. CDR3 residues: CASRLTGGVGYTF. For the CDR3, the DNA is TGTGCCAGCAGATTGACAGGTGGAGTTGGCTACACCTTC.